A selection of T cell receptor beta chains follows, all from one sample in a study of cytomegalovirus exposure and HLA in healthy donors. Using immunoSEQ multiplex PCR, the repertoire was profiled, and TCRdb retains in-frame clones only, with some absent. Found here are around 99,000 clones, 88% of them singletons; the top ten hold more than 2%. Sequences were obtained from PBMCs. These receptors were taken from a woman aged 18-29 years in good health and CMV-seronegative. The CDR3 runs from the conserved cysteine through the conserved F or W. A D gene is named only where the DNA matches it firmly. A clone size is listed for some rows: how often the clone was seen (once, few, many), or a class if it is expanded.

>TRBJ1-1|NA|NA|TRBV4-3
TGCGCCAGCAGCCAAGAGGAGCATGCGAAACCTGAAGCTTTCTTT
CASSQEEHAKPEAFF
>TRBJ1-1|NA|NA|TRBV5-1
TGCGCCAGCAGCAACGGGGATAGGAACACTGAAGCTTTCTTT
CASSNGDRNTEAFF
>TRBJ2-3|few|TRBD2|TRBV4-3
TGCGCCAGCAGCCAAGGAGCGGGGCACACAGATACGCAGTATTTT
CASSQGAGHTDTQYF
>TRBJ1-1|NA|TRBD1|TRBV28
TGTGCCAGCAGTATACCGGGACAGGGGCGCACTGAAGCTTTCTTT
CASSIPGQGRTEAFF
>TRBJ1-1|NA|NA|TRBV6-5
TGTGCCAGCAGTTACGGGACAATGAACACTGAAGCTTTCTTT
CASSYGTMNTEAFF
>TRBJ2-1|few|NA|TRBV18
TGTGCCAGCTCACCTCCCAAGACAGGATTAATAGTTCCGGCGTACAATGAGCAGTTCTTC
CASSPPKTGLIVPAYNEQFF
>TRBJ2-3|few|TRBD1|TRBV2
TGTGCCAGCCGATCCACAGGGGTCAGACCGTTAGATACGCAGTATTTT
CASRSTGVRPLDTQYF
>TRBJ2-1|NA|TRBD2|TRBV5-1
TGCGCCAGCAGCGCGACTAGCGGGGGGGATGAGCAGTTCTTC
CASSATSGGDEQFF
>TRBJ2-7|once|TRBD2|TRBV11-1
TGTGCCAGCAGCCTAGCTAGCGGGAGGTTCTACGAGCAGTACTTC
CASSLASGRFYEQYF
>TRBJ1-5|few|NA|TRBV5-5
TGTGCCAGCAGCGTAGAGGGCAATCAGCCCCAGCATTTT
CASSVEGNQPQHF
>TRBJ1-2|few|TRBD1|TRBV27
TGTGCCAGCAGTTTAAGGCGGACAGGGAGGTATGGCTACACCTTC
CASSLRRTGRYGYTF
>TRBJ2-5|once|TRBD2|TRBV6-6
TGTGCCAGCAATCGAGCGGGGAAACCCCAAGAGACCCAGTACTTC
CASNRAGKPQETQYF
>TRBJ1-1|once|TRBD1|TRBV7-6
TGTGCCAGCAGCTTAGTCCCCGACAGGGGCATGAACACTGAAGCTTTCTTT
CASSLVPDRGMNTEAFF
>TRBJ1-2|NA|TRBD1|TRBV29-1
TGCAGCGTTGGAACCGGGACAGCAAGATATGGCTACACCTTC
CSVGTGTARYGYTF
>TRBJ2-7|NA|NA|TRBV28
TGTGCCAGCAGTTTTTTTAGCTCCTACGAGCAGTACTTC
CASSFFSSYEQYF
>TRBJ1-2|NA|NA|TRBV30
TGTGCCTGGAGGCAGGGGTTTAACTATGGCTACACCTTC
CAWRQGFNYGYTF
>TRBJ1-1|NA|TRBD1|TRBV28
TGTGCCAGCAAAGAGACAGGGGACACTGAAGCTTTCTTT
CASKETGDTEAFF
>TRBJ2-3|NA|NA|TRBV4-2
TGTGCCAGCAGCCAAGACGGCACAGATACGCAGTATTTT
CASSQDGTDTQYF
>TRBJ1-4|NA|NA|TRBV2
TGTGCCAGCACTGAAGGAGGTGAAAAACTGTTTTTT
CASTEGGEKLFF
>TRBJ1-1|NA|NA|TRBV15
TGTGCCACCAGCAGAGATTCGAGAGGCATCTTGCTCTTT
CATSRDSRGILLF
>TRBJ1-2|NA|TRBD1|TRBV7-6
TGTGCCAGCAGCCCGGGACAGGGGGTTAACTATGGCTACACCTTC
CASSPGQGVNYGYTF
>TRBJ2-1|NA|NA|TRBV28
TGTGCCAGCAGTCCGTCCCTCGAGAGCTCCTACAATGAGCAGTTCTTC
CASSPSLESSYNEQFF
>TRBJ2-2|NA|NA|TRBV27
TGTGCCAGCAGTTTGGCAGGGTTGGGCTCCGGGGAGCTGTTTTTT
CASSLAGLGSGELFF
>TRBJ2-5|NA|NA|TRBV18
TGTGCCAGCTCACCCGGCGGAGGAGAGACCCAGTACTTC
CASSPGGGETQYF
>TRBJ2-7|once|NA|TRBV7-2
TGTGCCAGCAGCTTAGGTGGGGCCTCCTACGAGCAGTACTTC
CASSLGGASYEQYF
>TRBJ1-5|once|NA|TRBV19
TGTGCCAGTAGTAGGGCCGGGAGAGGCAATCAGCCCCAGCATTTT
CASSRAGRGNQPQHF
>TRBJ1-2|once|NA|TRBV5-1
TGCGCCAGCAGCTTGGAATGGGGCGACTATGGCTACACCTTC
CASSLEWGDYGYTF
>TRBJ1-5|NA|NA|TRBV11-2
TGTGCCAGCAGCTCCGACAGCAGCAATCAGCCCCAGCATTTT
CASSSDSSNQPQHF
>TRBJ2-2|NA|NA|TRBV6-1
TGTGCCAGGGGACATCCTCTGACCGGGGAGCTGTTTTTT
CARGHPLTGELFF
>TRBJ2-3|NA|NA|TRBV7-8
TGTGCCAGCAGCTCCAGGGCCCTCGGAGATACGCAGTATTTT
CASSSRALGDTQYF
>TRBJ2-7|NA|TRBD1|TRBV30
TGTGCCTGGACTGGGACAGGGGGGCCCTACGAGCAGTACTTC
CAWTGTGGPYEQYF
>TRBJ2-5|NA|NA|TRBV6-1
TGTGCCAGCAGTGAAGCAGTGCGGGAGACCCAGTACTTC
CASSEAVRETQYF
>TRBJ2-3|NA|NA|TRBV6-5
TGTGCCAGCAGATCAGGAACAGATACGCAGTATTTT
CASRSGTDTQYF
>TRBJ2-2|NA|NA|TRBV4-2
TGTGCCAGCAGCCCGAGAGACGGGGGAACGAACACCGGGGAGCTGTTTTTT
CASSPRDGGTNTGELFF
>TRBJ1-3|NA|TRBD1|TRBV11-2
TGTGCCAGCAGATACAGGGGACCCTCTGGAAACACCATATATTTT
CASRYRGPSGNTIYF
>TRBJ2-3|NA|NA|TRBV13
TGTGCCAGCAGGCAAGGGGGGGGAGCAGATACGCAGTATTTT
CASRQGGGADTQYF
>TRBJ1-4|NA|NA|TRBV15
TGTGCCACCAGCCCCCAACGAGGTGCAACTAATGAAAAACTGTTTTTT
CATSPQRGATNEKLFF
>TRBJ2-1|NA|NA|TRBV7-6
TGTGCCAGCAGCTTGCAGGGCTCCTACAATGAGCAGTTCTTC
CASSLQGSYNEQFF
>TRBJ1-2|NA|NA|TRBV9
TGTGCCAGCAGCGGCACCAGGGGTCGGGATGGCTACACCTTC
CASSGTRGRDGYTF
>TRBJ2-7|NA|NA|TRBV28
TGTGCCAGCAGTTCCCGACATAACGAGCAGTACTTC
CASSSRHNEQYF
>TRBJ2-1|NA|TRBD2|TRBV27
TGTGCCAGCAGTCTTAGCGGGAGCAATGAGCAGTTCTTC
CASSLSGSNEQFF
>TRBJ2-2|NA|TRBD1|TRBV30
TGTGCCTCGACAGGGAAGAACACCGGGGAGCTGTTTTTT
CASTGKNTGELFF
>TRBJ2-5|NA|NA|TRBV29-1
TGCAGCGTTGAAGATCTAAGGGGGGGACGGACTAAATTGGAGACCCAGTACTTC
CSVEDLRGGRTKLETQYF
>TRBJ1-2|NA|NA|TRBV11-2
TGTGCCAGCAGCTTAACCCCGGACATGAACTATGGCTACACCTTC
CASSLTPDMNYGYTF
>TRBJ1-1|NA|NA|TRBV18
TGTGCCAGCTCACTCGCAGGGGTGAACACTGAAGCTTTCTTT
CASSLAGVNTEAFF
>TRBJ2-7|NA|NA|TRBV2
TGTGCCAGCAGTGAACGCGGGGCCTACGAGCAGTACTTC
CASSERGAYEQYF
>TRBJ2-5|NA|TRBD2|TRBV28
TGTGCCAGCACCCCACGGGGGGGGACGGAGACCCAGTACTTC
CASTPRGGTETQYF
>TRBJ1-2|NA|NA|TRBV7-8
TGTGCCAGCAGCCCCCCAGGGAATGACTATGGCTACACCTTC
CASSPPGNDYGYTF
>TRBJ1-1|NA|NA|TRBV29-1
TGCAGCGTTGAGGGGCTGGGCTTGAACACTGAAGCTTTCTTT
CSVEGLGLNTEAFF
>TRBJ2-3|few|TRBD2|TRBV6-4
TGTGCCAGCAGTGCTAGCGGGGGGGCCGCAGATACGCAGTATTTT
CASSASGGAADTQYF
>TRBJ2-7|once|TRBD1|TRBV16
TGTGCCAGCAGCCCGTACCCGACGGGACAGGGGGAGACTAGCGAGCAGTACTTC
CASSPYPTGQGETSEQYF
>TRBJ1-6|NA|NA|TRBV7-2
TGTGCCAGCAGCCCCGGGTCCTCCTATAATTCACCCCTCCACTTT
CASSPGSSYNSPLHF
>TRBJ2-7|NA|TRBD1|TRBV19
TGTGCCAGTAGTTTGGGGACAGCACTCAGCTCCTACGAGCAGTACTTC
CASSLGTALSSYEQYF